Listed below are T cell receptor beta chains from one sample, sequenced in a study of T cell repertoires and leukemia-associated antigens. One entry per CDR3 protein results from TCRdb running MiXCR on the 5' RACE reads. The table lists 10,000 to 12,000 distinct CDR3 sequences, roughly 43% of them singletons, with over 25% in the top ten. No antigens are known for them. The sequenced material came from CD3+ T cells sorted from blood and cultured. These TCRs come from a female donor in good health. CDR3s include the opening cysteine and the closing phenylalanine or tryptophan. A D gene is named only where the DNA matches it firmly. A row's size may be missing; if present it is once, few, many or a size class.

abundance,j_gene,d_gene,v_gene,CDR3aa,CDR3nt
medium-sized,TRBJ2-6,TRBD1,TRBV20-1,CSAKGQGSIGGSGANVLTF,TGCAGTGCTAAGGGACAGGGGTCTATAGGAGGATCTGGGGCCAACGTCCTGACTTTC
few,TRBJ1-4,.,TRBV5-1,CASRPGSATNEKLFF,TGCGCCAGCCGCCCGGGGTCTGCAACTAATGAGAAACTGTTTTTT
.,TRBJ2-3,.,TRBV20-1,CSARAALLGRNRTDTQYF,TGCAGTGCTAGAGCCGCATTACTAGGCAGAAACCGCACAGATACGCAGTATTTT
.,TRBJ1-1,.,TRBV20-1,CSARDPRQPVQYFGPGTEAFF,.
.,TRBJ2-5,.,TRBV20-1,CSATPFSPQETQYF,TGCAGTGCTACCCCCTTTTCGCCCCAAGAGACCCAGTACTTC
.,TRBJ2-1,.,TRBV24-1,CATSAGQLSEQFF,TGTGCCACCAGTGCAGGACAGCTGTCTGAGCAGTTCTTC
.,TRBJ2-3,TRBD1,TRBV7-9,CTSRLDRVYPPDTQYF,TGTACCAGCCGACTGGACAGGGTTTACCCACCAGATACGCAGTATTTT
.,TRBJ1-1,.,TRBV29-1,CSVRTGMGTEAFF,TGCAGCGTCAGAACAGGAATGGGAACTGAAGCTTTCTTT
many,TRBJ2-5,.,TRBV7-3,CASSSNYGSGETQYF,TGTGCCAGCAGTTCGAACTACGGGTCCGGGGAGACCCAGTACTTC
.,TRBJ2-7,.,TRBV12-3/TRBV12-4,CASSRFGQTISYEQYF,TGTGCCAGCAGCCGCTTCGGACAGACGATCTCCTACGAGCAGTACTTC
few,TRBJ2-3,.,TRBV20-1,CSARTWTLADTQYF,TGCAGTGCCAGAACTTGGACACTGGCAGATACGCAGTATTTT
many,TRBJ2-7,.,TRBV21-1,CASSKLHEGRREFLSYEQYF,TGTGCCAGCAGCAAACTCCACGAAGGTCGGCGGGAGTTTCTTTCCTACGAGCAGTACTTC
.,TRBJ2-5,TRBD1,TRBV29-1,CSVGTGTRTQYF,TGCAGCGTCGGGACAGGGACACGGACCCAGTACTTC
.,TRBJ1-5,.,TRBV12-3/TRBV12-4,CASSFDRTNQPQHF,TGTGCCAGCAGTTTTGACAGAACGAATCAGCCCCAGCATTTT
.,TRBJ2-2,TRBD2,TRBV7-9,CASSLGLAGEDTGELFF,TGTGCCAGCAGCTTAGGTCTAGCGGGAGAGGACACCGGGGAGCTGTTTTTT
many,TRBJ2-7,.,TRBV5-1,CASSPDRRDPYF,TGCGCCAGCAGCCCCGACAGGCGTGATCCGTACTTC
.,TRBJ2-7,.,TRBV4-2,CASSQDGVSSYDEQYF,TGTGCCAGCAGCCAAGACGGGGTAAGCTCCTACGACGAGCAGTACTTC
many,TRBJ2-7,.,TRBV15,CATSRDGLGLYEQYF,TGTGCCACCAGCAGAGACGGGCTAGGCCTTTACGAGCAGTACTTC
.,TRBJ1-1,.,TRBV7-9,CASIQGNLDTEAFF,TGTGCCAGCATCCAGGGAAATCTAGACACTGAAGCTTTCTTT
.,TRBJ1-1,.,TRBV18,CASSPGGEAFF,TGTGCCAGCTCACCGGGAGGTGAAGCTTTCTTT
medium-sized,TRBJ2-1,TRBD2,TRBV15,CATSRELAGVRYNEQFF,TGTGCCACCAGCAGAGAGCTAGCGGGAGTAAGGTACAATGAGCAGTTCTTC
many,TRBJ1-1,.,TRBV4-3,CASSRTSAGGGTGPQAFF,TGCGCCAGCAGCCGAACCTCAGCCGGAGGGGGGACCGGTCCCCAAGCTTTCTTT
few,TRBJ2-1,.,TRBV11-2,CASSADYNEQFF,TGTGCCAGCAGCGCAGACTACAATGAGCAGTTCTTC
many,TRBJ2-7,TRBD1,TRBV5-1,CASTGTGGFNEQYF,TGCGCCAGCACAGGGACAGGGGGCTTCAACGAGCAGTACTTC
.,TRBJ2-2,TRBD2,TRBV20-1,CSARAALLAGYTGELFF,TGCAGTGCTAGAGCCGCATTACTAGCGGGTTACACCGGGGAGCTGTTTTTT
.,TRBJ2-5,TRBD2,TRBV10-2,CASRIGLAEETQYF,TGCGCCAGCAGAATCGGACTAGCGGAAGAGACCCAGTACTTC
.,TRBJ2-1,TRBD2,TRBV20-1,CSTSVGTSGSYNEQFF,TGCAGTACTAGTGTTGGGACTAGCGGTTCCTACAATGAGCAGTTCTTC
.,TRBJ2-1,TRBD1,TRBV5-1,CASSRSGQRNNEQFF,TGCGCCAGCAGCCGTTCGGGACAGAGGAATAATGAGCAGTTCTTC
.,TRBJ2-1,.,TRBV5-1,CASSFLSPTSYNEQFF,TGCGCCAGCAGCTTCCTTAGCCCCACTTCCTACAATGAGCAGTTCTTC
.,TRBJ1-3,.,TRBV12-3/TRBV12-4,CATGYQHLSGNTIYF,TGTGCCACGGGTTACCAGCACCTCTCTGGAAACACCATATATTTT
.,TRBJ2-7,TRBD2,TRBV29-1,CSVEDIGRGGNEQYF,TGCAGCGTTGAAGACATCGGGAGGGGAGGGAACGAGCAGTACTTC
once,TRBJ2-1,.,TRBV20-1,CSARISGVYNEQFF,TGCAGTGCTAGAATCTCAGGGGTTTACAATGAGCAGTTCTTC
.,TRBJ2-3,.,TRBV7-2,CASSPKSPGWGTDTQYF,TGTGCCAGCAGCCCTAAAAGCCCAGGGTGGGGCACAGATACGCAGTATTTT
.,TRBJ1-2,.,TRBV2,CASSPDSANYGYTF,TGTGCCTCCTCCCCCGACAGCGCTAACTATGGCTACACCTTC
many,TRBJ2-5,.,TRBV19,CASNYPRYF,TGTGCCAGTAATTACCCGCGGTACTTC
.,TRBJ2-1,.,TRBV5-5,CASSLGSPVEEQFF,TGTGCCAGCAGCTTGGGATCTCCCGTGGAGGAGCAGTTCTTC
many,TRBJ2-1,.,TRBV4-1,CASSQDPGLTYNEQFF,TGCGCCAGCAGCCAAGATCCGGGACTTACCTACAATGAGCAGTTCTTC
few,TRBJ1-1,.,TRBV19,CASSKKTRLNTEAFF,TGTGCCAGTAGTAAGAAGACAAGACTGAACACTGAAGCTTTCTTT
medium-sized,TRBJ2-2,.,TRBV6-5,CASRGAQNTGELFF,TGTGCCAGCAGGGGAGCGCAGAACACCGGGGAGCTGTTTTTT
medium-sized,TRBJ2-2,.,TRBV5-6,CASKNRGSFPGELFF,TGTGCCAGCAAAAATCGGGGGAGCTTTCCCGGGGAGCTGTTTTTT
.,TRBJ2-3,.,TRBV7-8,CASSLRGPDTQYF,TGTGCCAGTAGCCTCCGGGGCCCAGATACGCAGTATTTT
.,TRBJ2-1,.,TRBV7-9,CTSSLSGSYNEQFF,TGTACCAGCAGCCTCTCCGGCTCCTACAATGAGCAGTTCTTC
.,TRBJ2-7,.,TRBV5-4,CASSLGYEQYF,TGTGCCAGCAGCTTGGGTTACGAGCAGTACTTC
.,TRBJ2-3,.,TRBV4-2,CASSHRGDTQYF,TGTGCCAGCAGCCACCGGGGAGATACGCAGTATTTT
few,TRBJ1-1,.,TRBV7-6,CASSPRGGWNTEAFF,TGTGCCAGCAGCCCCAGGGGCGGGTGGAACACTGAAGCTTTCTTT
many,TRBJ1-5,.,TRBV30,CAWSGVDQPQHF,TGTGCCTGGAGTGGCGTAGATCAGCCCCAGCATTTT
many,TRBJ2-1,TRBD2,TRBV20-1,CSALTSGRAYEQFF,TGCAGTGCTCTGACTAGCGGGAGGGCCTATGAGCAGTTCTTC
.,TRBJ1-1,.,TRBV29-1,CSVEGGGLNEQFFGPGTEAFF,.
.,TRBJ2-2,.,TRBV4-1,CASSRVPLNTGELFF,TGCGCCAGCAGCCGAGTTCCCCTCAACACCGGGGAGCTGTTTTTT
many,TRBJ2-1,.,TRBV20-1,CSARDIRSSYNEQFF,TGCAGTGCTAGAGATATAAGGAGCTCCTACAATGAGCAGTTCTTC
many,TRBJ2-6,.,TRBV7-2,CASITRGQGGSGANVLTF,TGTGCCAGCATCACGCGAGGGCAGGGGGGCTCTGGGGCCAACGTCCTGACTTTC
many,TRBJ2-7,.,TRBV25-1,CASSVPGRYEQYF,TGTGCCAGCAGTGTTCCAGGGCGGTACGAGCAGTACTTC
.,TRBJ2-3,.,TRBV20-1,CSARGHQALDAQYF,TGCAGTGCTAGAGGCCACCAGGCGTTAGATGCGCAGTATTTT